This T cell receptor beta chain was retrieved from a study of T cells in Graves' hyperthyroidism and ophthalmopathy. Graves' hyperthyroidism was deemed stable absent ophthalmopathy progression within 18 months. Patients between 18 and 65 years old had hyperthyroidism, newly diagnosed and lasting under 2 months. TCR beta CDR3 regions were amplified from RNA. First-round RT-PCR targeting the TCR CDR3 was performed with the HTBI primer set. Using its own MiXCR run on the multiplex PCR reads, TCRdb lists one record per CDR3 protein. The repertoire holds about 570,000 distinct CDR3 sequences, with approximately 14% as singletons. This clonotype was recorded many times. The germline V gene encodes CDR1 GTSNPN and CDR2 SVGIG (reference sequence). The CDR3 consists of 14 residues. Trimming at V came to 5 bases and at J to 4 bases, leaving 7 bases not matched to a gene.

Material for sequencing was blood. The rearrangement links TRBV30 to TRBJ2-4; 8 bases align to TRBD1. This clonotype originated in a woman aged 40 to 50 with Graves' hyperthyroidism. CDR3 coding DNA: TGTGCCTGGCGAGCTACAGGGGGTAAAAACATTCAGTACTTC. Translation gives CAWRATGGKNIQYF.